The T cell receptor beta chain under discussion was sequenced for a study of blood T cells in healthy people across ages. Whole-study findings and limits: Age showed a roughly linear inverse relationship with TCR beta diversity per million T cells. The study found more naive CD4+ cells and higher diversity in long-lived than aged donors.

Primed by a sample-barcoded 5' primer and a J-beta primer mix, a second PCR proceeded for 7 to 11 cycles. Each CDR3 protein is one row after TCRdb ran MiXCR on the 5' RACE reads. The table shows roughly 700,000 distinct CDR3 sequences, with 45% to 50% occurring only once. The V and J ends lost 5 bases and 5 bases respectively, with 19 bases between them. CDR3 length equals 15 residues. From germline, CDR1 is DFQATT and CDR2 SNEGSKA (reference sequence). As concerns this clonotype: Its antigen remains unknown.

The clonotype comes from a woman aged 55-69 years in good health. Specimen: blood. The gene calls are TRBV20-1 and TRBJ2-1; perhaps TRBD2 as D (6 bases). The CDR3 bases are TGCAGTGCTCCAATGGTGGAGGGGCTCGACAATGAGCAGTTCTTC. Translation gives CSAPMVEGLDNEQFF.